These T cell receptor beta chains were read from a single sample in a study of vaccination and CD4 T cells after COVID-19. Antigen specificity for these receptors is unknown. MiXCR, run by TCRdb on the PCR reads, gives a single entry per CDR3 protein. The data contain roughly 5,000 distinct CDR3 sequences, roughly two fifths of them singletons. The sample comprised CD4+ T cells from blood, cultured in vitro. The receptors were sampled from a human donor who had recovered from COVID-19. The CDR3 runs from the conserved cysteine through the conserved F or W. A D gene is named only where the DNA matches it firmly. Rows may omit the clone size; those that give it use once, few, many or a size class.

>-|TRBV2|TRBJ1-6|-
CASSEPWGRNSPLHF
TGTGCCAGCAGTGAACCCTGGGGACGGAATTCACCCCTCCACTTT
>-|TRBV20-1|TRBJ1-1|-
CSASRVPNTEAFF
TGCAGTGCTAGTCGGGTGCCGAACACTGAAGCTTTCTTT
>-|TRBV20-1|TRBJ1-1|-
CSARDRVGGEAFF
TGCAGTGCTAGAGACAGGGTCGGGGGTGAAGCTTTCTTT
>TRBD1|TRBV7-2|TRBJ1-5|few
CASSSTGGWSNQPQHF
TGTGCCAGCAGCTCCACAGGGGGCTGGAGCAATCAGCCCCAGCATTTT
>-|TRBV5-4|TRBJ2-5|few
CASSPRDFQETQYF
TGTGCCAGCAGCCCACGAGACTTCCAAGAGACCCAGTACTTC
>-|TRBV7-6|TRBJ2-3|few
CASSFGGVGTDTQYF
TGTGCCAGCAGCTTCGGGGGAGTTGGCACAGATACGCAGTATTTT
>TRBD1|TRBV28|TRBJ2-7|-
CASSTQNRGPYEQYF
TGTGCCAGCAGCACACAGAACAGGGGCCCCTACGAGCAGTACTTC
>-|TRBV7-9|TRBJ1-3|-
CASSSRKTADATNTIYF
TGTGCCAGCAGCTCGCGAAAGACAGCAGACGCTACAAACACCATATATTTT
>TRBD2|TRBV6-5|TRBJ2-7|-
CASSYSVRGGRNTYEQYF
TGTGCCAGCAGTTATTCCGTTCGGGGCGGGAGGAATACCTACGAGCAGTACTTC
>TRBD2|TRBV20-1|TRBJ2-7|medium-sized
CSASKRLAGGDEQYF
TGCAGTGCTAGCAAAAGACTAGCGGGAGGTGACGAGCAGTACTTC
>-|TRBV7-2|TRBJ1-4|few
CASSPRGREKLFF
TGTGCCAGCAGCCCTAGGGGACGTGAAAAACTGTTTTTT
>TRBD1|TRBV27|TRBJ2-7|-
CASGVRQGSSGEQYF
TGTGCCAGCGGTGTCCGACAGGGGAGCTCGGGCGAGCAGTACTTC
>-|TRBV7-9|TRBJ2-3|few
CASSPNLRADTQYF
TGTGCCAGCAGCCCGAACCTACGCGCAGATACGCAGTATTTT
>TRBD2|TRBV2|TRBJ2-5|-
CASRPRAGGETQYF
TGTGCCAGCCGCCCCCGAGCGGGAGGGGAGACCCAGTACTTC
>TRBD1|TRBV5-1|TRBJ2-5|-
CASSAGDRGQETQYF
TGCGCCAGCAGCGCCGGGGACAGGGGGCAAGAGACCCAGTACTTC
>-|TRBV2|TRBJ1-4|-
CASRRGTNEKLFF
TGTGCCAGCAGGAGGGGGACTAATGAAAAACTGTTTTTT
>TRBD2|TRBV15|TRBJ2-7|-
CATSRTGREGNEQYF
TGTGCCACCAGCAGAACAGGGCGGGAGGGAAACGAGCAGTACTTC
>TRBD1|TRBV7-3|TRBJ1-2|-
CASSPRLQGHYGYTF
TGTGCCAGCAGCCCCCGCCTACAGGGGCACTATGGCTACACCTTC
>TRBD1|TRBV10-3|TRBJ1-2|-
CAISEQAGGSNYGYTF
TGTGCCATCAGTGAGCAGGCAGGGGGTTCTAACTATGGCTACACCTTC
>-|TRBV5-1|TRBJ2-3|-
CASSLGWRGTDTQYF
TGCGCCAGCAGCTTGGGCTGGAGGGGTACAGATACGCAGTATTTT
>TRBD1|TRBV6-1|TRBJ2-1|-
CASSAAGTAYNEQFF
TGTGCCAGCAGTGCAGCCGGGACAGCTTACAATGAGCAGTTCTTC
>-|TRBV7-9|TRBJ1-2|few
CASSRNSAYGYTF
TGTGCCAGCAGCAGGAATTCTGCCTATGGCTACACCTTC
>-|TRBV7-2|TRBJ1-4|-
CASSLGQTGSNEKLFF
TGTGCCAGCAGCCTAGGGCAAACAGGGAGCAATGAAAAACTGTTTTTT
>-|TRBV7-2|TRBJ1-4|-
CASSVRGARLGTNEKLFF
TGTGCCAGCAGCGTACGGGGGGCGCGACTCGGAACTAATGAAAAACTGTTTTTT
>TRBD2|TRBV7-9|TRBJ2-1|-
CASSSRLAFHEQFF
TGTGCCAGCAGCTCACGACTAGCTTTCCATGAGCAGTTCTTC
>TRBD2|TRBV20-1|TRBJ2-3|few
CSARAPTRDYQPLTQYF
TGCAGTGCTAGAGCCCCAACCCGGGACTACCAACCACTTACGCAGTATTTT
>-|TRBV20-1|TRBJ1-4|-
CSARDPRGFAYEKLFF
TGCAGTGCTAGAGATCCCAGGGGTTTTGCCTATGAAAAACTGTTTTTT
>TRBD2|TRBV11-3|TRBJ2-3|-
CASSMGTSGETDTQYF
TGTGCCAGCAGCATGGGGACTAGCGGGGAAACAGATACGCAGTATTTT
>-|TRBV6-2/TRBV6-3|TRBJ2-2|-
CASSRRVTGELFF
TGTGCCAGCAGCCGACGGGTCACCGGGGAGCTGTTTTTT
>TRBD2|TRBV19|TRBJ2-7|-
CASSSRLAGGSYEQYF
TGTGCCAGTAGTTCCCGACTAGCGGGAGGATCCTACGAGCAGTACTTC
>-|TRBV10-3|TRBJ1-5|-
CAISETRGSGGDQPQHF
TGTGCCATCAGTGAGACCCGGGGGTCGGGGGGGGATCAGCCCCAGCATTTT
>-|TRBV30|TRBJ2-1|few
CAWSEGVAPVNEQFF
TGTGCCTGGAGTGAGGGGGTAGCCCCGGTCAATGAGCAGTTCTTC
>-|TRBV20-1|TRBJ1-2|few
CSARDSTTLNYGYTF
TGCAGTGCTAGAGACTCTACCACCCTCAACTATGGCTACACCTTC
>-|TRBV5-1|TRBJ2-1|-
CASSWGGHGEKGNEQFF
TGCGCCAGCAGCTGGGGGGGACACGGGGAAAAGGGGAATGAGCAGTTCTTC
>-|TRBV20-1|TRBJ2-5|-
CSAFQGTFRETQYF
TGCAGTGCTTTCCAGGGGACTTTTAGGGAGACCCAGTACTTC
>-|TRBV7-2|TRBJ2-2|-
CASSLFGAGTSGELFF
TGTGCCAGCAGCTTATTTGGGGCCGGGACCTCCGGGGAGCTGTTTTTT
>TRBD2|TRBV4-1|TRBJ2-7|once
CASSQAGLAGGPGSYEQYF
TGCGCCAGCAGCCAGGCTGGACTAGCGGGAGGGCCTGGGTCCTACGAGCAGTACTTC
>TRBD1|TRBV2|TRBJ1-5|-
CASSDIQGCSQPQHF
TGTGCCAGCAGTGATATACAGGGGTGTTCTCAGCCCCAGCATTTT
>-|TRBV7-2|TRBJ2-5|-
CASSTGLIQETQYF
TGTGCCAGCAGCACCGGACTAATCCAAGAGACCCAGTACTTC
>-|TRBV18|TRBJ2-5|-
CASSPVAGPTGTQYF
TGTGCCAGCTCACCAGTGGCAGGACCCACGGGGACCCAGTACTTC
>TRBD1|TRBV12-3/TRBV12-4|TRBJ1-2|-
CATRTTGRRSGYTF
TGTGCCACCCGGACGACAGGGAGACGGAGTGGCTACACCTTC
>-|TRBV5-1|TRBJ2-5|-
CASSLGGAAETQYF
TGCGCCAGCAGCTTGGGGGGGGCCGCGGAGACCCAGTACTTC
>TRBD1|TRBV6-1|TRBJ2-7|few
CASRTGGGWGSYEQYF
TGTGCCAGCAGGACAGGGGGCGGTTGGGGATCCTACGAGCAGTACTTC
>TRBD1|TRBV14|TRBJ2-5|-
CASSQRSGTGVETQYF
TGTGCCAGCAGCCAAAGATCCGGGACAGGGGTCGAGACCCAGTACTTC
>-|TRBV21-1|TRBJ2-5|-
CASSKGGLWETQYF
TGTGCCAGCAGCAAAGGGGGGCTCTGGGAGACCCAGTACTTC
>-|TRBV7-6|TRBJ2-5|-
CASSFGRAVGETQYF
TGTGCCAGCAGCTTTGGTAGGGCCGTGGGGGAGACCCAGTACTTC